This T cell receptor beta chain was sequenced for a study of blood T cell repertoires in COVID-19. Study-level background: Nucleic acid was either cDNA or gDNA, and it came from T cells, B-cell-depleted T cells, or PBMCs.

V lost 6 bases to trimming and J lost 4 bases; unmatched junction nucleotides: 4. The CDR3 is made up of 13 amino acids. Germline V gene sequence: CDR1 MDHEN, CDR2 SYDVKM. The age range of participants was about 18 to 90 years, with residence in fewer than 25 US areas. Resolution of symptoms, clearance, or two negative PCRs was present in recovered Cohort 3 donors. As processed by the authors: Counts of nucleated cells, estimated from reference gene primer amplification, were obtained. The assay was immunoSEQ multiplex PCR, and TCRdb's table has in-frame clones only and misses some. The V and J calls and clone size are taken from that table; D and trimming were inferred from the DNA. Of around 300,000 clones in the sample, 88% were seen once.

Sequenced input: PBMCs or T cells enriched from blood (not recorded which). V usage is TRBV28 and J usage is TRBJ1-1; 8 bases fit TRBD1. The sequence came from a woman between 45 and 60 years old who had recovered from COVID-19. CDR3 nucleotides: TGTGCCAGCAGGAGAACAGGGGGCACTGAAGCTTTCTTT. Residues: CASRRTGGTEAFF.